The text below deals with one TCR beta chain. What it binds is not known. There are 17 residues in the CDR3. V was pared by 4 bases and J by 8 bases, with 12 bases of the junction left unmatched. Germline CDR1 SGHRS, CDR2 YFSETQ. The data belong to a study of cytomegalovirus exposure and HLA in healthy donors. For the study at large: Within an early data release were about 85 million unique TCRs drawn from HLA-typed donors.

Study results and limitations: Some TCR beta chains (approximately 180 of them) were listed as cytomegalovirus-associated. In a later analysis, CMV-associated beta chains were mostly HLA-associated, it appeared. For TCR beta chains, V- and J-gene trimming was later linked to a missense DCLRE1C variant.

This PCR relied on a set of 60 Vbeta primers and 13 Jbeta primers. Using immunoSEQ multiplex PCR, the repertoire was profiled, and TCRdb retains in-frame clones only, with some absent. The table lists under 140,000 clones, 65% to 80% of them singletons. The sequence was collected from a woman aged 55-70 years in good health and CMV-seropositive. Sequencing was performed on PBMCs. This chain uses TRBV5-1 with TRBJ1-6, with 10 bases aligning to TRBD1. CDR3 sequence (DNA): TGCGCCAGCAGCACCGCCGGGACAGGGGCCTCGGATTCACCCCTCCACTTT. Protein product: CASSTAGTGASDSPLHF.